The 21 T cell receptor beta chains presented below share a single source sample, sequenced in a study of identical twins. TCRdb used MiXCR to reprocess the 5' RACE reads, holding one entry per CDR3 protein. The repertoire has 450,000 or so distinct CDR3 sequences, approximately 15% of them found once; the top ten carry about 0.53%. The sample was also reused in another study, on yellow fever vaccine responses in identical twins.

The sequenced material came from CD4+ T cells sorted from blood. The receptors shown here come from a woman aged 18-30 years in good health.

The chain uses TRBV10-3 and TRBJ2-2; no clear D gene. CDR3 length equals 15 residues. V dropped 8 bases and J dropped 1 base, with 14 bases sitting between them. Looked up from germline, CDR1 is ENHRY and CDR2 is SYGVKD. CDR3 residues: CAIGNPGRNTGELFF. DNA for the CDR3: TGTGCCATCGGAAACCCTGGACGGAACACCGGGGAGCTGTTTTTT.

This clonotype came up many times. The chain employs TRBV5-1 and TRBJ1-5; D is possibly TRBD1 (6 bases). CDR3 size: 13 residues. Per the germline V gene, CDR1 is SGHRS and CDR2 is YFSETQ. V was trimmed by 1 base and J by 11 bases, leaving 13 bases between them. CDR3: CASSLSGGTTQHF. The CDR3 region has the DNA TGCGCCAGCAGCTTGTCGGGCGGGACAACCCAGCATTTT.

This clonotype was found a few times. The genes are TRBV29-1 and TRBJ1-1; no firm D call. The CDR3 contains 13 residues. Germline V gene lookup returns CDR1 SQVTM and CDR2 ANQGSEA. The chain's CDR3 is CRGSKEINTEAFF. DNA for the CDR3: TGCAGGGGATCCAAGGAGATTAACACTGAAGCTTTCTTT.

This clonotype was seen only a few times. The chain employs TRBV5-6 and TRBJ1-5; D is unclear. The V end lost 1 base, the J end lost 0 bases, and 11 bases lay between the germline ends. Germline assignment: CDR1 SGHDT and CDR2 YYEEEE. This CDR3 region has 16 residues. The CDR3: CASSLSMWSSNQPQHF. The CDR3 DNA follows: TGTGCCAGCAGCTTGTCAATGTGGTCTAGCAATCAGCCCCAGCATTTT.

This clonotype was counted between two and nine times. J is TRBJ2-3 and V is TRBV12-3 or TRBV12-4; D is unresolved. V was clipped by 10 bases and J by 9 bases, with 14 bases between them. The CDR3 loop spans 11 amino acids. This chain's CDR3 is CANTHGLTQYF. CDR3 DNA: TGTGCCAACACCCACGGATTAACGCAGTATTTT.

This clonotype was seen a handful of times. This chain joins TRBV4-2 and TRBJ2-4, with 7 bases identical to TRBD1. CDR3 length: 16 residues. Germline CDR1 is LGHNA and CDR2 is YNFKEQ. V lost 2 bases and J lost 8; bases outside the gene matches: 12. The DNA for the CDR3 is TGTGCCAGCAGCCAAACTCCGGGACAGCGGAAGGACATTCAGTACTTC. This translates into CASSQTPGQRKDIQYF.

This clonotype was detected only a few times. The chain recombines TRBV10-3 with TRBJ1-6; 7 positions match TRBD1. Germline V lookup: CDR1 ENHRY, CDR2 SYGVKD. V trimming: 5 bases; J trimming: 5 bases; junction bases outside the gene matches: 6. The CDR3 consists of 15 residues. The CDR3 region has the DNA TGTGCCATCAGTCCTGGACAGGAGAATAATTCACCCCTCCACTTT. It yields the protein CAISPGQENNSPLHF.

There are a few counts of this clonotype. The genes are TRBV27 and TRBJ2-7; D is tentatively TRBD1 or TRBD2 (5 bases each). CDR1 and CDR2 (germline): MNHEY, SMNVEV (reference sequence). The length of the CDR3 is 16 residues. The V end lost 0 bases, the J end lost 2 bases, and 14 bases lay between the germline ends. CDR3 sequence reads: CASSLSGTNEAYEQYF. The CDR3, as DNA: TGTGCCAGCAGTTTATCCGGGACGAATGAAGCCTACGAGCAGTACTTC.

The table lists this clonotype with a few counts. This sequence joins TRBV4-2 and TRBJ2-5; 7 nucleotides align to TRBD2. The CDR3 runs to 14 residues. V lost 0 bases and J lost 5; bases outside the gene matches: 3. CDR1 LGHNA and CDR2 YNFKEQ come from the germline V gene. Here the CDR3 reads CASSQDPGGETQYF. The CDR3, as DNA: TGTGCCAGCAGCCAAGATCCGGGAGGCGAGACCCAGTACTTC.

The table lists this clonotype with a count of one. J is TRBJ2-3 and V is TRBV12-3 or TRBV12-4, with D possibly matching TRBD2 (6 bases). Trimming stripped 5 bases from V and 0 bases from J, with 18 bases between. The CDR3 spans 17 residues. The CDR3 loop reads CASSLPKGGASTDTQYF. CDR3 DNA: TGTGCCAGCAGTCTGCCGAAAGGCGGGGCTAGCACAGATACGCAGTATTTT.

This rearrangement joins TRBV28 to TRBJ1-4; possible D gene TRBD1, 6 bases. CDR1 MDHEN and CDR2 SYDVKM come from the germline V gene. The V and J ends lost 6 bases and 3 bases respectively, with 17 bases between them. The CDR3 sequence is 16 residues long. The CDR3 loop is CASRWNRELSNEKLFF. DNA for the CDR3: TGTGCCAGCAGATGGAACAGGGAGCTCTCTAATGAAAAACTGTTTTTT.

V usage is TRBV7-9 and J usage is TRBJ2-1, with 10 nucleotides matching TRBD1. Germline V gene lookup returns CDR1 SEHNR and CDR2 FQNEAQ (reference sequence). V lost 5 bases to trimming and J lost 8 bases; unmatched junction nucleotides: 6. The CDR3 runs 14 residues. For the CDR3, the DNA is TGTGCCAGCAGCGTCGACAGGGGGCAGGATGAGCAGTTCTTC. This sequence encodes CASSVDRGQDEQFF.

This chain joins TRBV12-3 or TRBV12-4 and TRBJ2-7; 14 bases are shared with TRBD2. The CDR3 contains 16 residues. V lost 6 bases and J lost 2; bases outside the gene matches: 6. The CDR3 region is CASRAPGLAGAYEQYF. The DNA of the CDR3 is TGTGCCAGCAGAGCCCCGGGACTAGCGGGGGCCTACGAGCAGTACTTC.

This clonotype occurred a few times. This chain links TRBV10-3 with TRBJ1-1, with D maybe TRBD1 (5 bases). Per the germline V gene, CDR1 is ENHRY and CDR2 is SYGVKD. This CDR3 has 15 residues. V lost 5 bases, J lost 3 bases, and 16 bases lay in between. The CDR3 region is CAISRTRMGDTEAFF. The DNA of the CDR3 is TGTGCCATCAGTCGGACAAGGATGGGCGACACTGAAGCTTTCTTT.

The V gene is TRBV6-2 or TRBV6-3, the J gene TRBJ2-3; 9 bases line up with TRBD1. V shed 2 bases, J shed 1 base, and the junction held 4 bases outside the gene matches. Looked up from germline, CDR1 is MNHEY and CDR2 is SVGEGT. There are 16 residues in the CDR3. The CDR3 region is CASSYRTGDRTDTQYF. CDR3 in DNA: TGTGCCAGCAGTTACCGGACAGGGGATCGCACAGATACGCAGTATTTT.

This clonotype was observed a few times. The CDR3 here is CASSKHKTNTGELFF. For the CDR3, the DNA is TGTGCCAGCAGCAAACATAAGACGAACACCGGGGAGCTGTTTTTT. The chain carries TRBV6-1 and TRBJ2-2, with D unclear. V dropped 6 bases and J dropped 0 bases, with 11 bases sitting between them. Germline V gene sequence: CDR1 MNHNS, CDR2 SASEGT. The CDR3 runs to 15 residues.

The chain is built from TRBV12-3 or TRBV12-4 and TRBJ1-1; 9 bases are a match to TRBD1. J lost 6 bases, V lost 3 bases, and 5 bases had no gene match. The CDR3 runs 14 residues. CDR3 DNA sequence: TGTGCCAGCAGTTTTAACAGGGGGCTCGCTGAAGCTTTCTTT. This translates into CASSFNRGLAEAFF.

This clonotype was detected a few times. The CDR3 reads CAWSVPDRGSEQYF. The CDR3 DNA is TGTGCCTGGAGTGTACCGGACAGGGGATCCGAGCAGTACTTC. The genes are TRBV30 and TRBJ2-7; 9 bases are a match to TRBD1. Germline CDR1 and CDR2: GTSNPN and SVGIG (reference sequence). CDR3 length: 14 amino acids. The J segment lost 6 bases and the V segment lost 0 bases, leaving 6 bases of the junction unmatched.

This clonotype has only a few counts. The chain is built from TRBV20-1 and TRBJ2-7; D gene ambiguous. Looked up from germline, CDR1 is DFQATT and CDR2 is SNEGSKA (reference sequence). This CDR3 is 12 amino acids long. V was shortened by 6 bases and J by 1 base, with 10 bases between the two germline ends. In nucleotides, the CDR3 is TGCAGTGCCACCCAGGTTTCCTACGAGCAGTACTTC. Translating it yields CSATQVSYEQYF.

The V gene is TRBV10-1, the J gene TRBJ2-1; D perhaps matches TRBD1 (6 bases). V gave up 0 bases and J gave up 6 bases, with 15 bases separating them. CDR1 WNHNN and CDR2 SYGVQD come from the germline V gene (reference sequence). There are 16 residues in the CDR3. CDR3 in DNA: TGCGCCAGCAGTGAGTCGGGGGCATTGGTCCGCAATGAGCAGTTCTTC. It is translated as CASSESGALVRNEQFF.

The chain employs TRBV2 and TRBJ2-7; D remains unclear. Trimming removed 2 bases at V and 3 bases at J, with 11 bases between. The CDR3 covers 14 residues. Germline values: CDR1 SNHLY, CDR2 FYNNEI. CDR3 DNA sequence: TGTGCCAGCAGTGAAAATCCGGGCCGCTACGAGCAGTACTTC. This sequence encodes CASSENPGRYEQYF.